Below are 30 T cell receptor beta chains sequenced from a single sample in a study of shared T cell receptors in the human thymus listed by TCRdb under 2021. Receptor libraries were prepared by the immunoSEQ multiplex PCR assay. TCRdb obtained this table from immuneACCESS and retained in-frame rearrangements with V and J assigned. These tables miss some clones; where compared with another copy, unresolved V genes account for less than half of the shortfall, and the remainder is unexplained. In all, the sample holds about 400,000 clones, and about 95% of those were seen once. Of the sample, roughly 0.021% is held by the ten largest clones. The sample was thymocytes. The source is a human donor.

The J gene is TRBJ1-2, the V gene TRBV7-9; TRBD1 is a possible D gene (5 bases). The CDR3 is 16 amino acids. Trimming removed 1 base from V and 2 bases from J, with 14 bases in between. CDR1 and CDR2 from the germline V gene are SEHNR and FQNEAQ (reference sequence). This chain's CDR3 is CASSLGMGGRNYGYTF. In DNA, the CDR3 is TGTGCCAGCAGCTTAGGGATGGGGGGACGCAACTATGGCTACACCTTC.

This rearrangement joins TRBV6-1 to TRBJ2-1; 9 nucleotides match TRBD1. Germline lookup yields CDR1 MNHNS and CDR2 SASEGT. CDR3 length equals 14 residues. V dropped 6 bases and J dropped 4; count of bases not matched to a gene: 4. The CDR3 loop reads CASRDRGVYNEQFF. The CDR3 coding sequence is TGTGCCAGCAGGGACAGGGGCGTATACAATGAGCAGTTCTTC.

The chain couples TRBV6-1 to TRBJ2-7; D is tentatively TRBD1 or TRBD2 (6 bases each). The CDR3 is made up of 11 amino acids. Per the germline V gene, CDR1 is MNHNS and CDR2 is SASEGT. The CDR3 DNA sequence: TGTGCAGGGGGGCTTACATGCGAGCAGTACTTC. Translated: CAGGLTCEQYF.

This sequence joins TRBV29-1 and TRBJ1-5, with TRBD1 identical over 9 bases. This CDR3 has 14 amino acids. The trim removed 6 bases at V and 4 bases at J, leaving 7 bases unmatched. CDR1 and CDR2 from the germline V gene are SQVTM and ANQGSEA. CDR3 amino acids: CSVVDRGGNQPQHF. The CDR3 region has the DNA TGCAGCGTCGTGGACAGGGGAGGTAATCAGCCCCAGCATTTT.

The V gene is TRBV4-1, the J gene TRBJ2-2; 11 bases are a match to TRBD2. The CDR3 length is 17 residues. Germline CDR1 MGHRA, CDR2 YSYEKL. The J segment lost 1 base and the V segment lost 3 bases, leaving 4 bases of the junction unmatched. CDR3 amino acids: CASSHPTSGRNTGELFF. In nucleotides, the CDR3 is TGCGCCAGCAGCCATCCCACTAGCGGGAGGAACACCGGGGAGCTGTTTTTT.

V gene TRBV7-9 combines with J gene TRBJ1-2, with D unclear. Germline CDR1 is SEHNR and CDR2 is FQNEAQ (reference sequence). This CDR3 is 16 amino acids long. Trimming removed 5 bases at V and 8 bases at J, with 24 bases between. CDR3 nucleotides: TGTGCCAGCAGCGCGCTCTGGACGGGTCGTCCGGGAGGCTACACCTTC. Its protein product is CASSALWTGRPGGYTF.

Here the CDR3 DNA reads TGTGCCAGCAGCCCGGACAGGGGGATGCGTACGCAGTATTTT. It codes for CASSPDRGMRTQYF. The rearrangement uses TRBV7-3 and TRBJ2-3; 10 bases map to TRBD1. From germline, CDR1 is SGHTA and CDR2 FQGTGA. The CDR3 contains 14 residues. V lost 5 bases, J lost 8 bases, and 7 bases stayed unmatched.

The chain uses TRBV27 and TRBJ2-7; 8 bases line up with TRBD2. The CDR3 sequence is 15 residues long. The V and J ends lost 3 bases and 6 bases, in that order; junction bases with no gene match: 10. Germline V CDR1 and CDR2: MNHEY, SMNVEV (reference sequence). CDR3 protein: CASSFTPGGASEQYF. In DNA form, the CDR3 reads TGTGCCAGCAGTTTCACCCCGGGGGGGGCAAGCGAGCAGTACTTC.

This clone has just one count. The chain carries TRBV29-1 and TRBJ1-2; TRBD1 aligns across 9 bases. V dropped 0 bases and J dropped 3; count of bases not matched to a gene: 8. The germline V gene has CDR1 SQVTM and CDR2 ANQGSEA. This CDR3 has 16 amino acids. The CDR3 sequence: CSVEDGPGQGDYGYTF. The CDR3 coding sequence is TGCAGCGTTGAAGATGGGCCGGGACAGGGCGACTATGGCTACACCTTC.

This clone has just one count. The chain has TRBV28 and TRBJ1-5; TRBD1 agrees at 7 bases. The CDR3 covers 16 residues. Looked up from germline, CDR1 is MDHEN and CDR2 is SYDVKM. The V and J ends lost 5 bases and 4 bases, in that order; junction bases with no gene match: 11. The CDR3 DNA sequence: TGTGCCAGCAGTCCCTTTGGTAGGGACAGTAATCAGCCCCAGCATTTT. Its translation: CASSPFGRDSNQPQHF. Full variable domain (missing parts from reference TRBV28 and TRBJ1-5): DVKVTQSSRYLVKRTGEKVFLECVQDMDHENMFWYRQDPGLGLRLIYFSYDVKMKEKGDIPEGYSVSREKKERFSLILESASTNQTSMYLCASSPFGRDSNQPQHFGDGTRLSIL.

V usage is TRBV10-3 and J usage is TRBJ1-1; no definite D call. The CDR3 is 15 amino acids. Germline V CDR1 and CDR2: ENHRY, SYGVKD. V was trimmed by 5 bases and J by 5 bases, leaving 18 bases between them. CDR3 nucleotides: TGTGCCATCAGTCCGGAATTGCCGTCTGGGACTGAAGCTTTCTTT. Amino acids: CAISPELPSGTEAFF.

As DNA, the CDR3 is TGCGCCAGCAGCCCTAAAAGAGTGTTACAGGGAACGCGATGCACCGGGGAGCTGTTTTTT. As protein: CASSPKRVLQGTRCTGELFF. The J gene is TRBJ2-2, the V gene TRBV4-3; weak D call: TRBD1 (6 bases). Germline loops: CDR1 LGHNA, CDR2 YSLEER. The CDR3 extends over 20 amino acids. V shed 4 bases and J shed 4 bases, with 28 bases lying between them.

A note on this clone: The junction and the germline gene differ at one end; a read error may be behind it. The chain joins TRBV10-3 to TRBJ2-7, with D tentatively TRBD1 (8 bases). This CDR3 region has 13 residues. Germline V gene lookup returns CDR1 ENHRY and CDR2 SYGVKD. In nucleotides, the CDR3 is TGTGCCATCAGTCAAGGACAGGGAGGGGATTTGGTCTTC. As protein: CAISQGQGGDLVF.

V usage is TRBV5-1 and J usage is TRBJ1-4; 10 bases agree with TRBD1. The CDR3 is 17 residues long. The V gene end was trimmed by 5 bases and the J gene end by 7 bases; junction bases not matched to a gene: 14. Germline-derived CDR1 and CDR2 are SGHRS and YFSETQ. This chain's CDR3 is CASSHTGTGVEGEKLFF. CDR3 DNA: TGCGCCAGCAGTCACACCGGGACAGGGGTCGAGGGTGAAAAACTGTTTTTT.

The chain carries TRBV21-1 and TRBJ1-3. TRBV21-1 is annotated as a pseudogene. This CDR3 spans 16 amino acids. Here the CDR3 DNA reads TGTGCCCCTTCTAAGAGCGAGGGGCGACCTGGAAACACCATATATTTT. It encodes CAPSKSEGRPGNTIYF.

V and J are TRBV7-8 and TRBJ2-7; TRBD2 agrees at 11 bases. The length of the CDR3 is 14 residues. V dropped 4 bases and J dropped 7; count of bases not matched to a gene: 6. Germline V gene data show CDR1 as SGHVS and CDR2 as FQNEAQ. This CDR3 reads CASSSLRLAGEQYF. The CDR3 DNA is TGTGCCAGCAGCTCTTTGAGACTAGCGGGGGAGCAGTACTTC.

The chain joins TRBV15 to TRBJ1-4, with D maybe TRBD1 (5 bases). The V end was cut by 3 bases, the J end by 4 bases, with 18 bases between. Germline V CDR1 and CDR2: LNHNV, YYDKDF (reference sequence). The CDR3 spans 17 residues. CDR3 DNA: TGTGCCACCAGCAGGCGGGAAGGGACTGCGGTTAATGAAAAACTGTTTTTT. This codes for CATSRREGTAVNEKLFF. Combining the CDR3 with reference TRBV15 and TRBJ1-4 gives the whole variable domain DAMVIQNPRYQVTQFGKPVTLSCSQTLNHNVMYWYQQKSSQAPKLLFHYYDKDFNNEADTPDNFQSRRPNTSFCFLDIRSPGLGDTAMYLCATSRREGTAVNEKLFFGSGTQLSVL.

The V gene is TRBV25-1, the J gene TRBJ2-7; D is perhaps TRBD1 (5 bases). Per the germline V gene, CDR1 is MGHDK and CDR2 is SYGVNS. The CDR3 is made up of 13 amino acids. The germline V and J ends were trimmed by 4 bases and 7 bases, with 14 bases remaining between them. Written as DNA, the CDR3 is TGTGCCAGCAGTGTAGGACCTCAGGGAGAGCAGTACTTC. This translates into CASSVGPQGEQYF.

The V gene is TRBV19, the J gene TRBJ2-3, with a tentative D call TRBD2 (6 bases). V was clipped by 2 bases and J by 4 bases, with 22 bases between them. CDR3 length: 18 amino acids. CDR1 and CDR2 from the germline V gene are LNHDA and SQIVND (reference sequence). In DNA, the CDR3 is TGTGCCAGTAGTATACGTATAAGGGGTACTAGCTACCCAGATACGCAGTATTTT. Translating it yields CASSIRIRGTSYPDTQYF.

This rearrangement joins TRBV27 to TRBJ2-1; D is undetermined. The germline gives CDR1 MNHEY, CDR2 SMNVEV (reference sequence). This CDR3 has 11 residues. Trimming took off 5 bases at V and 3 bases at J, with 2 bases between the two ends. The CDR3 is CASSNYNEQFF. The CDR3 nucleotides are TGTGCCAGCAGTAACTACAATGAGCAGTTCTTC.

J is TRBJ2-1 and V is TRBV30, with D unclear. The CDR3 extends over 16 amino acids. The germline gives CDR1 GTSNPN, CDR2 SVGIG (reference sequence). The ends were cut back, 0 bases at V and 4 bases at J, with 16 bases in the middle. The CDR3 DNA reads TGTGCCTGGAGTGTACTGTCCAGAACGATTTACAATGAGCAGTTCTTC. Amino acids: CAWSVLSRTIYNEQFF.

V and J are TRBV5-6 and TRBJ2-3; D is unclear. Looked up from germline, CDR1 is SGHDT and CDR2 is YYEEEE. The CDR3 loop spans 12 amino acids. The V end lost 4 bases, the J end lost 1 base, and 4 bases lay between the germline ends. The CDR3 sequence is CASSVGTDTQYF. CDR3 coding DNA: TGTGCCAGCAGCGTAGGCACAGATACGCAGTATTTT.

In nucleotides, the CDR3 is TGTGCCAGCAGCTTGCCCCGATCTAGGGGGGAGGGCAATCAGCCCCAGCATTTT. Encoded protein: CASSLPRSRGEGNQPQHF. V and J are TRBV7-2 and TRBJ1-5, with a tentative D call TRBD1 (6 bases). Trimming cost V 3 bases and J 2 bases, with 20 bases left between them. CDR1 is SGHTA and CDR2 is FQGNSA in the germline V gene. This CDR3 region has 18 residues.

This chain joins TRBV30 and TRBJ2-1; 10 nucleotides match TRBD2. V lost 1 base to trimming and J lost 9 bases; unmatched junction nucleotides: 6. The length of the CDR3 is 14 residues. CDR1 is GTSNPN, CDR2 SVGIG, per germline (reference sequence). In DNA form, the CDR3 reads TGTGCCTGGAGTGCTAGCGGGAGCGGGAGTGAGCAGTTCTTC. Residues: CAWSASGSGSEQFF.

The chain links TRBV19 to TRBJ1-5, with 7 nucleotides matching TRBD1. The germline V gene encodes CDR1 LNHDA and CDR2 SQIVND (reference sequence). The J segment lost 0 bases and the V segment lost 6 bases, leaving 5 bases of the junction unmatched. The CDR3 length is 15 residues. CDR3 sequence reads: CASRNTGDSNQPQHF. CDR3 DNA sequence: TGTGCCAGTAGGAATACAGGGGATAGCAATCAGCCCCAGCATTTT.

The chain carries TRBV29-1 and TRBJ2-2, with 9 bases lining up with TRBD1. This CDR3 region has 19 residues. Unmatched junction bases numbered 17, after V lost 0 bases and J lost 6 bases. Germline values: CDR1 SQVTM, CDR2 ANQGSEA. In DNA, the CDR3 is TGCAGCGTTGAAGAGCCGATGACGGACAGGGGAAATTGTCCCGGGGAGCTGTTTTTT. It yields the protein CSVEEPMTDRGNCPGELFF.

The CDR3 reads CATSRGRKSSYNEQFF. CDR3 nucleotides: TGTGCCACCAGCAGAGGCCGTAAATCCTCCTACAATGAGCAGTTCTTC. V and J are TRBV15 and TRBJ2-1; D not resolved. The germline V gene encodes CDR1 LNHNV and CDR2 YYDKDF (reference sequence). CDR3 length: 16 amino acids. Trimming removed 1 base at V and 0 bases at J, with 10 bases between.

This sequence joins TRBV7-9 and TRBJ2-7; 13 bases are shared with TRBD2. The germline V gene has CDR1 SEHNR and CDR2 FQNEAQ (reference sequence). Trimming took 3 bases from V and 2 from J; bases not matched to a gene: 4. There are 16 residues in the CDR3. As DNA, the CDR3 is TGTGCCAGCAGCTTTGGACTAGCGGGAGACCCCTACGAGCAGTACTTC. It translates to CASSFGLAGDPYEQYF.

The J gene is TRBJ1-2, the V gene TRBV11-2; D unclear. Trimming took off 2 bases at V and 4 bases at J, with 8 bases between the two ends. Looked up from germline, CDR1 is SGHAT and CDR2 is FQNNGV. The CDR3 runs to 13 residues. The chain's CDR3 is CASSLKILYGYTF. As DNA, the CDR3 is TGTGCCAGCAGCTTAAAGATACTCTATGGCTACACCTTC.

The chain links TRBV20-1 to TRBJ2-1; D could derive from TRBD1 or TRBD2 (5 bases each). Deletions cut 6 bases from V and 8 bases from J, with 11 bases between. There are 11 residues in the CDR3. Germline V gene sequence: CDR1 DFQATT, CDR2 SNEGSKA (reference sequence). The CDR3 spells CSATRGDEQFF. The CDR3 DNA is TGCAGTGCCACAAGGGGAGATGAGCAGTTCTTC.